These T cell receptor beta chains were read from a single sample in a study of cytomegalovirus exposure and HLA in healthy donors. Data came from immunoSEQ multiplex PCR; TCRdb stores just in-frame clones and leaves some out. This sample has 85,000 to 90,000 clones, with 85% found just once. The specimen sequenced was PBMCs. Receptor source: a man aged 35 to 55 in good health and CMV-seropositive. Each CDR3 is given with its conserved first and last residue. D genes are given only for firm matches. Size values are once, few and many counts, or a class for expanded clones, and some rows have none.

TRBV2,NA,TRBJ2-7,NA,CASTSGGSSYEQYF,TGTGCCAGCACCTCAGGTGGCAGTTCCTACGAGCAGTACTTC
TRBV9,NA,TRBJ2-7,NA,CASSVAEGLYEQYF,TGTGCCAGCAGCGTAGCCGAGGGACTCTACGAGCAGTACTTC
TRBV2,NA,TRBJ2-7,TRBD2,CASSENGGLAGQYF,TGTGCCAGCAGTGAAAACGGCGGACTAGCGGGCCAGTACTTC
TRBV9,NA,TRBJ1-1,NA,CASSARAGDTEAFF,TGTGCCAGCAGCGCGAGGGCGGGGGACACTGAAGCTTTCTTT
TRBV5-6,NA,TRBJ1-2,TRBD1,CASSPGQMPGYTF,TGTGCCAGCAGCCCGGGACAGATGCCCGGCTACACCTTC
TRBV7-9,NA,TRBJ2-1,TRBD1,CASSLGDRGYGDEQFF,TGTGCCAGCAGCTTAGGTGACAGGGGGTATGGCGATGAGCAGTTCTTC
TRBV7-2,NA,TRBJ2-3,TRBD2,CASSLKREGADTQYF,TGTGCCAGCAGCCTTAAGCGGGAGGGTGCAGATACGCAGTATTTT
TRBV7-8,NA,TRBJ2-5,NA,CASSLVNRAETQYF,TGTGCCAGCAGCTTAGTTAACAGGGCGGAGACCCAGTACTTC
TRBV2,NA,TRBJ1-2,TRBD1,CASSRGQGPNYGYTF,TGTGCCAGCAGTCGTGGACAGGGGCCGAACTATGGCTACACCTTC
TRBV6-5,NA,TRBJ1-5,NA,CASRTGSGQPQHF,TGTGCCAGCAGAACAGGGTCTGGTCAGCCCCAGCATTTT
TRBV2,NA,TRBJ1-2,NA,CASSERGANYGYTF,TGTGCCAGCAGCGAACGGGGAGCTAACTATGGCTACACCTTC
TRBV6-5,NA,TRBJ2-5,TRBD2,CASTGLAGLQETQYF,TGTGCCAGCACCGGACTAGCGGGCCTCCAAGAGACCCAGTACTTC
TRBV11-2,few,TRBJ1-4,NA,CASSGRGDGSNEKLFF,TGTGCCAGCAGCGGCAGAGGGGACGGGAGTAATGAAAAACTGTTTTTT
TRBV6-6,NA,TRBJ2-2,NA,CASSPFDRTDTGELFF,TGTGCCAGCAGTCCTTTCGACAGGACGGACACCGGGGAGCTGTTTTTT
TRBV2,NA,TRBJ2-3,NA,CASSLWPDTQYF,TGTGCCAGCAGTCTCTGGCCAGATACGCAGTATTTT
TRBV28,NA,TRBJ2-3,NA,CASSSTSTDTQYF,TGTGCCAGCAGTTCTACTAGCACAGATACGCAGTATTTT
TRBV6-5,NA,TRBJ2-5,NA,CASSYTGQETQYF,TGTGCCAGCAGTTACACAGGGCAAGAGACCCAGTACTTC
TRBV18,NA,TRBJ1-4,NA,CASSPRGQNEKLFF,TGTGCCAGCTCACCACGAGGACAGAACGAAAAACTGTTTTTT
TRBV11-2,NA,TRBJ2-1,NA,CASSLGWSDNEQFF,TGTGCCAGCAGCTTAGGGTGGAGTGACAATGAGCAGTTCTTC
TRBV5-4,NA,TRBJ2-7,TRBD1,CASSLDRGLGEQYF,TGTGCCAGCAGCTTGGACAGGGGGCTTGGCGAGCAGTACTTC
TRBV5-1,few,TRBJ1-1,TRBD1,CASSGGQGLTEAFF,TGCGCCAGCAGCGGGGGACAGGGTTTAACTGAAGCTTTCTTT
TRBV6-4,NA,TRBJ2-2,TRBD2,CASSRTSGGQDTGELFF,TGTGCCAGCAGCCGAACTAGCGGGGGCCAGGACACCGGGGAGCTGTTTTTT
TRBV7-2,NA,TRBJ1-2,TRBD1,CASSLAGTGDTAGGYTF,TGTGCCAGCAGCCTTGCCGGGACAGGGGACACTGCGGGAGGCTACACCTTC
TRBV5-1,NA,TRBJ2-6,NA,CASSLGGQLSGANVLTF,TGCGCCAGCAGCTTGGGGGGGCAGCTCTCTGGGGCCAACGTCCTGACTTTC
TRBV2,once,TRBJ2-7,NA,CASISTESSYEQYF,TGTGCCAGCATTTCAACGGAGAGCTCCTACGAGCAGTACTTC
TRBV7-8,once,TRBJ2-5,TRBD2,CASSRTSGGSLQETQYF,TGTGCCAGCAGCCGGACTAGCGGGGGTTCTCTTCAAGAGACCCAGTACTTC
TRBV6-5,NA,TRBJ2-1,TRBD2,CANSLAGGLSEQFF,TGTGCCAACTCTTTAGCGGGAGGGCTGAGTGAGCAGTTCTTC
TRBV5-4,NA,TRBJ2-3,NA,CASSLEGPRGTDTQYF,TGTGCCAGCAGCTTGGAAGGTCCCAGGGGAACAGATACGCAGTATTTT
TRBV27,NA,TRBJ2-7,NA,CASSFRGEEPYEQYF,TGTGCCAGCAGTTTCCGCGGGGAAGAACCCTACGAGCAGTACTTC
TRBV19,NA,TRBJ1-5,TRBD1,CASSIVGTGTQPQHF,TGTGCCAGTAGTATAGTGGGGACAGGGACCCAGCCCCAGCATTTT
TRBV5-6,NA,TRBJ1-1,TRBD1,CASSWETGMNTEAFF,TGTGCCAGCAGCTGGGAGACAGGGATGAACACTGAAGCTTTCTTT
TRBV4-1,NA,TRBJ2-3,NA,CASSQVPDTSTDTQYF,TGCGCCAGCAGCCAAGTCCCCGATACTAGCACAGATACGCAGTATTTT
TRBV7-3,NA,TRBJ2-1,NA,CASSFGGGSYNEQFF,TGTGCCAGCAGCTTTGGGGGAGGCTCCTACAATGAGCAGTTCTTC
TRBV5-4,once,TRBJ2-7,TRBD1,CASSSGQSLYEQYF,TGTGCCAGCAGCTCGGGACAGTCCCTTTACGAGCAGTACTTC
TRBV6-1,few,TRBJ2-7,NA,CASSENDYSSYEQYF,TGTGCCAGCAGTGAAAACGACTATAGCTCCTACGAGCAGTACTTC
TRBV11-2,NA,TRBJ1-2,NA,CASSKQRYGYTF,TGTGCCAGCAGCAAACAGAGATATGGCTACACCTTC
TRBV7-2,NA,TRBJ2-1,NA,CASSLASTDNEQFF,TGTGCCAGCAGCTTAGCGAGCACCGATAATGAGCAGTTCTTC
TRBV19,few,TRBJ2-1,TRBD1,CASSSTGLGNNEQFF,TGTGCCAGTAGCTCGACAGGGTTGGGTAACAATGAGCAGTTCTTC
TRBV2,NA,TRBJ2-7,TRBD1,CASSDQGAPYEQYF,TGTGCCAGCAGTGATCAGGGGGCCCCCTACGAGCAGTACTTC
TRBV28,NA,TRBJ2-5,TRBD1,CASSPRQGKQQETQYF,TGTGCCAGCAGTCCACGACAGGGAAAACAACAAGAGACCCAGTACTTC
TRBV9,NA,TRBJ2-7,TRBD1,CASSPGQGPAYEQYF,TGTGCCAGCAGCCCAGGACAGGGGCCCGCCTACGAGCAGTACTTC
TRBV4-2,NA,TRBJ2-5,TRBD2,CASSNRGGGETQYF,TGTGCCAGCAGTAACCGGGGGGGCGGAGAGACCCAGTACTTC
TRBV2,NA,TRBJ2-4,TRBD2,CASSPGLAGGEKNIQYF,TGTGCCAGCAGCCCGGGACTAGCGGGAGGAGAAAAAAACATTCAGTACTTC
TRBV9,NA,TRBJ2-7,NA,CASSVAVGYEQYF,TGTGCCAGCAGCGTAGCAGTTGGCTACGAGCAGTACTTC
TRBV6-5,NA,TRBJ2-5,NA,CASGQGETQYF,TGTGCCAGCGGCCAGGGGGAGACCCAGTACTTC